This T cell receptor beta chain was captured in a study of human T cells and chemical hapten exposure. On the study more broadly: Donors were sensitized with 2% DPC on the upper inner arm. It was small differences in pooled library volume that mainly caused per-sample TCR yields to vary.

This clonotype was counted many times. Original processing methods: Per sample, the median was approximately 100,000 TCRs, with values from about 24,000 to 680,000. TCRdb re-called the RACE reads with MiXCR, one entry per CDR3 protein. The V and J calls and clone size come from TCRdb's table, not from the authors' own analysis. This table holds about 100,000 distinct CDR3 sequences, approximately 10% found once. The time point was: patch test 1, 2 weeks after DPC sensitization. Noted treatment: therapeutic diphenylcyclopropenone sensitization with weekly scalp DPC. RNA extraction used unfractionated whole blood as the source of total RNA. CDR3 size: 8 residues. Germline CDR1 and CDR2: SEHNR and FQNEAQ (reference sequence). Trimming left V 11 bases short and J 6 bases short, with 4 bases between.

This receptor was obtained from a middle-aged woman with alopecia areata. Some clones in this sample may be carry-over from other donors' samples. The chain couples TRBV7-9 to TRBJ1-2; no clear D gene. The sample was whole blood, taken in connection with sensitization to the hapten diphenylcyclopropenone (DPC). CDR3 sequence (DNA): TGTGCCGGGGATGGCTACACCTTC. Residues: CAGDGYTF. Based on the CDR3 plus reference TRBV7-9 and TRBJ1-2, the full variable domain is DTGVSQNPRHKITKRGQNVTFRCDPISEHNRLYWYRQTLGQGPEFLTYFQNEAQLEKSRLLSDRFSAERPKGSFSTLEIQRTEQGDSAMYLCAGDGYTFGSGTRLTVV.